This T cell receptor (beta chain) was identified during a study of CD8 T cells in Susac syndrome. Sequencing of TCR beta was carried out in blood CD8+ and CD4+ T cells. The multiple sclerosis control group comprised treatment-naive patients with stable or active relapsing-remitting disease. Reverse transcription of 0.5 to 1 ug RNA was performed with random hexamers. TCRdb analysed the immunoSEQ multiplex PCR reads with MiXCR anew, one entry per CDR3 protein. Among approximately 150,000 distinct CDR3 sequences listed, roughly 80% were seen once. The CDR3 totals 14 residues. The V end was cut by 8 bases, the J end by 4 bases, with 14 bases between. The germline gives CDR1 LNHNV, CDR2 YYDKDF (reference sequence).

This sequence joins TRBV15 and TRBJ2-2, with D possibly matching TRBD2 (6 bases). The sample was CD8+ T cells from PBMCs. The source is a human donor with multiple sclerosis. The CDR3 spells CATRLSAGTGELFF. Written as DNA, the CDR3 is TGTGCCACCCGCCTTTCAGCGGGCACCGGGGAGCTGTTTTTT. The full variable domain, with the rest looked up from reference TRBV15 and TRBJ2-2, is DAMVIQNPRYQVTQFGKPVTLSCSQTLNHNVMYWYQQKSSQAPKLLFHYYDKDFNNEADTPDNFQSRRPNTSFCFLDIRSPGLGDTAMYLCATRLSAGTGELFFGEGSRLTVL.